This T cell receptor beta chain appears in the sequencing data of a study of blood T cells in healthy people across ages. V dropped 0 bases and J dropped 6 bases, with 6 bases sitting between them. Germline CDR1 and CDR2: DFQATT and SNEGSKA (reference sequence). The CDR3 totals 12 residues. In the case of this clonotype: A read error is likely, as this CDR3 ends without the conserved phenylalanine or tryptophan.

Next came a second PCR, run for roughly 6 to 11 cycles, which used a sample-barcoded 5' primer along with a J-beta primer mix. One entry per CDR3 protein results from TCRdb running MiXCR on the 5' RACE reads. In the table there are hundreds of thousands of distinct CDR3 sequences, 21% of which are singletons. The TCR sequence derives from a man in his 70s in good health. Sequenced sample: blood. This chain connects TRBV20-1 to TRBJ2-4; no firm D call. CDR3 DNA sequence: TGCAGTGCTAGAGATGTTGGAAACATTCAGTACCTC. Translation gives CSARDVGNIQYL.